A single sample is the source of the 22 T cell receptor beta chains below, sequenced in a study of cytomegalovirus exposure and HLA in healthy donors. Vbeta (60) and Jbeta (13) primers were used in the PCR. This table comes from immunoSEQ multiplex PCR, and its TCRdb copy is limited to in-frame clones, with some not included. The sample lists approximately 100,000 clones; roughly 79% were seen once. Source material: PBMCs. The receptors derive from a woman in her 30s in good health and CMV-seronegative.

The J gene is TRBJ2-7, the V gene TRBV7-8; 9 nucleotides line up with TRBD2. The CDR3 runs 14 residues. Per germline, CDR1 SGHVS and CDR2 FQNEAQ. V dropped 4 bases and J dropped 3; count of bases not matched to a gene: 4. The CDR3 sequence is CASSSGLALYEQYF. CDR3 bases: TGTGCCAGCAGCTCGGGACTAGCACTCTACGAGCAGTACTTC. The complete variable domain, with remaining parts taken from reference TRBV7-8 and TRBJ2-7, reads GAGVSQSPRYKVAKRGQDVALRCDPISGHVSLFWYQQALGQGPEFLTYFQNEAQLDKSGLPSDRFFAERPEGSVSTLKIQRTQQEDSAVYLCASSSGLALYEQYFGPGTRLTVT.

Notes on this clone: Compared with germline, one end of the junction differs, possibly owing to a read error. The CDR3 DNA sequence: TGTGCCGGCAGGCTACAGGTTACCTCCTACGAGCAGTACTTC. It specifies CAGRLQVTSYEQYF. V gene TRBV27 combines with J gene TRBJ2-7, with TRBD1 as a possible D gene (5 bases). Germline V gene data show CDR1 as MNHEY and CDR2 as SMNVEV (reference sequence). The CDR3 is 14 residues long.

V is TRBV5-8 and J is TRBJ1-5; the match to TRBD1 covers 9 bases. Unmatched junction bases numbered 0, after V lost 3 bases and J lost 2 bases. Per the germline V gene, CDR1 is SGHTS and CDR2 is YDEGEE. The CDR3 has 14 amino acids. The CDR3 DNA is TGTGCCAGCAGCTGGACAGGGGGCAATCAGCCCCAGCATTTT. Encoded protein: CASSWTGGNQPQHF.

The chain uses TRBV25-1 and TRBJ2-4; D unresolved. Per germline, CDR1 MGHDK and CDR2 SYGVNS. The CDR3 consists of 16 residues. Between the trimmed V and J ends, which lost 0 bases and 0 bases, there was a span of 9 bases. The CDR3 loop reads CASSEYNREAKNIQYF. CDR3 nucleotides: TGTGCCAGCAGTGAATACAACAGAGAAGCCAAAAACATTCAGTACTTC. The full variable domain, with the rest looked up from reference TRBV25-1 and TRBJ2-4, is EADIYQTPRYLVIGTGKKITLECSQTMGHDKMYWYQQDPGMELHLIHYSYGVNSTEKGDLSSESTVSRIRTEHFPLTLESARPSHTSQYLCASSEYNREAKNIQYFGAGTRLSVL.

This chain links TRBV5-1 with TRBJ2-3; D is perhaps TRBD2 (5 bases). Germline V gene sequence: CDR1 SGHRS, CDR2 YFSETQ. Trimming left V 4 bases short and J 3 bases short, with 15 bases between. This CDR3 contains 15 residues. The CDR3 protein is CASSPDGLRTDTQYF. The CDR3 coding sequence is TGCGCCAGCAGCCCCGATGGACTGAGAACAGATACGCAGTATTTT.

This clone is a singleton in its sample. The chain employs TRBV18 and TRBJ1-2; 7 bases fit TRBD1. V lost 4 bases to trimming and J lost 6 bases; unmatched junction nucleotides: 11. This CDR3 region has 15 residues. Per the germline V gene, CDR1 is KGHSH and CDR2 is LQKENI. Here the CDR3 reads CASSRNTGQGDGYTF. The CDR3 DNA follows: TGTGCCAGCTCACGTAACACAGGCCAGGGGGATGGCTACACCTTC.

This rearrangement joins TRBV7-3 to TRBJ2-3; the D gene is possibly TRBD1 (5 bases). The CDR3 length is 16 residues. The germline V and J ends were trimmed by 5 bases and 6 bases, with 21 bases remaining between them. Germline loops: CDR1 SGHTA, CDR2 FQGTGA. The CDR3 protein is CASSPTGDFGRDTQYF. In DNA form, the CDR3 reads TGTGCCAGCAGCCCTACAGGAGATTTCGGGCGGGATACGCAGTATTTT.

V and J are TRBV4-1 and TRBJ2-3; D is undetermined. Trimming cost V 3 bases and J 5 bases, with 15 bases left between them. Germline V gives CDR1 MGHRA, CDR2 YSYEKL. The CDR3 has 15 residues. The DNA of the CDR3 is TGCGCCAGCAGCCAGGTCGCCACCCCGGGAGATACGCAGTATTTT. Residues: CASSQVATPGDTQYF.

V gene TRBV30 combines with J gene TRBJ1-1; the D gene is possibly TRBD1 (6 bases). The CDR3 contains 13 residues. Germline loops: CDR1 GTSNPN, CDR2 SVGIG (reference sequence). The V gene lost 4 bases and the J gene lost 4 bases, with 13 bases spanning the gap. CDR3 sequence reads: CAWNSQGATEAFF. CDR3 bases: TGTGCCTGGAATTCACAGGGTGCCACTGAAGCTTTCTTT. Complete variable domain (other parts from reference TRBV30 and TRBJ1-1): SQTIHQWPATLVQPVGSPLSLECTVEGTSNPNLYWYRQAAGRGLQLLFYSVGIGQISSEVPQNLSASRPQDRQFILSSKKLLLSDSGFYLCAWNSQGATEAFFGQGTRLTVV.

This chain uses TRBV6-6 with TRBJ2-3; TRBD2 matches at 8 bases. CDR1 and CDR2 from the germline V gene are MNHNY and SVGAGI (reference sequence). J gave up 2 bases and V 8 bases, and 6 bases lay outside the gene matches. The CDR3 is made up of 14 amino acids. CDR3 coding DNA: TGTGCCAGCCGGGGGGGACGGTCCACAGATACGCAGTATTTT. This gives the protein CASRGGRSTDTQYF.

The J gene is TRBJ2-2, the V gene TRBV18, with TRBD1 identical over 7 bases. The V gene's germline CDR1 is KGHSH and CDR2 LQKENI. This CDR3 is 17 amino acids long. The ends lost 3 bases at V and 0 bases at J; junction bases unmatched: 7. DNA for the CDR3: TGTGCCAGCTCACCTCAGAGGACAGGACCGAACACCGGGGAGCTGTTTTTT. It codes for CASSPQRTGPNTGELFF.

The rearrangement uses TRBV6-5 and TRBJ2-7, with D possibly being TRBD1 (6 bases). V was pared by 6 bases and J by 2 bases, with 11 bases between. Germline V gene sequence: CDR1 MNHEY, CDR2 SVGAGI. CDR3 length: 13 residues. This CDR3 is CASRPQGPYEQYF. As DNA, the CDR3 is TGTGCCAGCAGGCCACAGGGACCCTACGAGCAGTACTTC.

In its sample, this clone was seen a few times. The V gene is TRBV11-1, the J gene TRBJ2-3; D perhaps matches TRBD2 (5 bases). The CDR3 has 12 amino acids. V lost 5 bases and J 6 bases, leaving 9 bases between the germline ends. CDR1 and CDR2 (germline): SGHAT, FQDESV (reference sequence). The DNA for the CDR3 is TGTGCCAGCAGCCCCGGGGAGGATACGCAGTATTTT. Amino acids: CASSPGEDTQYF.

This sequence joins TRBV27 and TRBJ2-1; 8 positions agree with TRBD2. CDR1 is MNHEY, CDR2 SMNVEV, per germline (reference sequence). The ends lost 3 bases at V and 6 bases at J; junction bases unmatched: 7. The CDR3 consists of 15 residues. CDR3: CASSLSPGGSNEQFF. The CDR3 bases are TGTGCCAGCAGTTTGAGCCCGGGGGGGAGCAATGAGCAGTTCTTC.

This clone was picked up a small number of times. DNA for the CDR3: TGTGCCAGCACCCAGCCCGGGGGGACAGAGACCCAGTACTTC. Protein: CASTQPGGTETQYF. The gene calls are TRBV6-5 and TRBJ2-5; 7 bases map to TRBD2. The CDR3 spans 14 residues. Trimming at V came to 7 bases and at J to 4 bases, leaving 9 bases not matched to a gene. From germline, CDR1 is MNHEY and CDR2 SVGAGI.

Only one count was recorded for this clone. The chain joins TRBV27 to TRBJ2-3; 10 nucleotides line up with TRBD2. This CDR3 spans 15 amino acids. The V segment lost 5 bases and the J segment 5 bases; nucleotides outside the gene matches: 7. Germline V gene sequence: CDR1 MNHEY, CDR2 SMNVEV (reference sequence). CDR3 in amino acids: CASSLAGEVGDTQYF. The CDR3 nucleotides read TGTGCCAGCAGTCTAGCGGGAGAAGTTGGAGATACGCAGTATTTT.

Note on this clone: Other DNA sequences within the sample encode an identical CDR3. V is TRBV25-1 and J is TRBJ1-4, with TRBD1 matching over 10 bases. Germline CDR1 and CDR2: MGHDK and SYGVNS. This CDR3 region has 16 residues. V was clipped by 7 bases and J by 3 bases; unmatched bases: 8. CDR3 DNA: TGTGCCAGCACCCAGACAGGGGGCGCATCTAATGAAAAACTGTTTTTT. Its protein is CASTQTGGASNEKLFF.

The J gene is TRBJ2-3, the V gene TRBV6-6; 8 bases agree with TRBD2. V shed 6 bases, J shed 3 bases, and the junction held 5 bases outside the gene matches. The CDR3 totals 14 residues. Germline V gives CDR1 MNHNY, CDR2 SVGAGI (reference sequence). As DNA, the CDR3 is TGTGCCAGCAGCGCGCTAGCGGGTACAGATACGCAGTATTTT. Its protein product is CASSALAGTDTQYF.

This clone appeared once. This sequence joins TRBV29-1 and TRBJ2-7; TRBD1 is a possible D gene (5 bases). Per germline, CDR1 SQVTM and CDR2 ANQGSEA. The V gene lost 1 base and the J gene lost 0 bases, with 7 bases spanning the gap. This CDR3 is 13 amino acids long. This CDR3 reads CSVEGQRSYEQYF. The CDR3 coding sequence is TGCAGCGTTGAAGGACAGCGCTCCTACGAGCAGTACTTC.

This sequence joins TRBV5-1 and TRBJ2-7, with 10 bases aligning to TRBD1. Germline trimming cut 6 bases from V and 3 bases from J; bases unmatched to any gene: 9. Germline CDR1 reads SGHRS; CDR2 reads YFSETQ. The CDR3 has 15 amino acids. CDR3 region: CASNPNRDRGYEQYF. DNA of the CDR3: TGCGCCAGCAACCCGAACCGGGACAGGGGCTACGAGCAGTACTTC.

In DNA, the CDR3 is TGTGCTAGTGGTTTAGCAGGGGGAAACACCATATATTTT. This codes for CASGLAGGNTIYF. The chain combines TRBV12-5 with TRBJ1-3, with D tentatively TRBD1 (5 bases). CDR1 and CDR2 from the germline V gene are LGHNT and FRNRAP. V was clipped by 3 bases and J by 4 bases, with 7 bases between them. The CDR3 contains 13 residues.

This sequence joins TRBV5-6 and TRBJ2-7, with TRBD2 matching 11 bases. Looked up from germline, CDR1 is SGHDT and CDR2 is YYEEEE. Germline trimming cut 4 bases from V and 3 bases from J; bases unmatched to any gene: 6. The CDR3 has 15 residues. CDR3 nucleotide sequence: TGTGCCAGCAGCCTGGGCCTAGCGGGAGGCTACGAGCAGTACTTC. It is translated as CASSLGLAGGYEQYF. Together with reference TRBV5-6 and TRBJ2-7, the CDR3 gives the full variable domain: DAGVTQSPTHLIKTRGQQVTLRCSPKSGHDTVSWYQQALGQGPQFIFQYYEEEERQRGNFPDRFSGHQFPNYSSELNVNALLLGDSALYLCASSLGLAGGYEQYFGPGTRLTVT.